A single sample gave rise to the 4 T cell receptor beta chains below, sequenced in a study of T cells in localized non-small cell lung cancer. Profiling relied on immunoSEQ multiplex PCR, and the TCRdb table lists in-frame clones only, not all of them. The data contain several thousand clones, roughly a quarter of them seen just once; the ten biggest clones take up 14%. Here the sequenced sample was lung tumor tissue, taken before any cancer treatment. These TCRs come from a male donor aged 60 or over with stage I lung adenocarcinoma.

This chain joins TRBV19 and TRBJ2-1; 7 bases match TRBD1. In germline, CDR1 is LNHDA, CDR2 SQIVND (reference sequence). The V segment lost 5 bases and the J segment 4 bases; nucleotides outside the gene matches: 14. This CDR3 is built from 17 residues. The CDR3 DNA sequence: TGTGCCAGTAGTGTCGAGGGGGCCATCCTCGGGTACAATGAGCAGTTCTTC. It codes for CASSVEGAILGYNEQFF.

The chain links TRBV11-3 to TRBJ1-2; a possible D gene is TRBD1 (6 bases). In germline, CDR1 is SGHNT, CDR2 YENEEA. V lost 1 base and J 8 bases, leaving 17 bases between the germline ends. There are 15 residues in the CDR3. CDR3 sequence: CASSLGSGGAEGYTF. The CDR3 nucleotides are TGTGCCAGCAGCTTAGGGTCCGGGGGGGCAGAAGGCTACACCTTC.

This clone was counted between two and nine times. J is TRBJ2-2 and V is TRBV6-8, with 7 positions matching TRBD1. The CDR3 contains 16 residues. The trim removed 0 bases at V and 4 bases at J, leaving 5 bases unmatched. Looked up from germline, CDR1 is MNHGY and CDR2 is SAAAGT. CDR3 loop: CASSYSRQGSTGELFF. CDR3 nucleotide sequence: TGTGCCAGCAGTTACTCTAGACAGGGAAGCACCGGGGAGCTGTTTTTT.

The V call is TRBV11-3, the J call TRBJ1-6; 8 nucleotides match TRBD1. This CDR3 region has 14 residues. V trimming: 3 bases; J trimming: 11 bases; junction bases outside the gene matches: 6. CDR1 and CDR2 (germline): SGHNT, YENEEA. In DNA, the CDR3 is TGTGCCAGCAGCTTGAGGACAGGGAATCCACCCCTCCACTTT. Its protein product is CASSLRTGNPPLHF.